The sequence of this TCR beta chain was determined in a study of blood T cell repertoires in COVID-19. Participants came from under 30 US areas, aged roughly 18 to 95 years. Participant-reported clinical history was the basis for cohort assignment. CDR1 is MNHEY and CDR2 is SMNVEV in the germline V gene (reference sequence). CDR3 size: 15 residues. Trimming took 2 bases from V and 2 from J, leaving 11 bases between them. Some clones are missing from TCRdb's copy, which holds only in-frame ones; the method was immunoSEQ multiplex PCR. This sample carries 350,000 to 450,000 clones, roughly nine tenths of them seen once, and the ten largest clones take 0.95% to 1.2%.

The clonotype was recovered from a man aged 25 to 40 who had recovered from COVID-19. The genes are TRBV27 and TRBJ2-3, with unresolved D. Sample: PBMCs or T cells enriched from blood (not recorded which). The CDR3 DNA is TGTGCCAGCAGTTTAGCAGTGCTTACCACAGATACGCAGTATTTT. It encodes CASSLAVLTTDTQYF.